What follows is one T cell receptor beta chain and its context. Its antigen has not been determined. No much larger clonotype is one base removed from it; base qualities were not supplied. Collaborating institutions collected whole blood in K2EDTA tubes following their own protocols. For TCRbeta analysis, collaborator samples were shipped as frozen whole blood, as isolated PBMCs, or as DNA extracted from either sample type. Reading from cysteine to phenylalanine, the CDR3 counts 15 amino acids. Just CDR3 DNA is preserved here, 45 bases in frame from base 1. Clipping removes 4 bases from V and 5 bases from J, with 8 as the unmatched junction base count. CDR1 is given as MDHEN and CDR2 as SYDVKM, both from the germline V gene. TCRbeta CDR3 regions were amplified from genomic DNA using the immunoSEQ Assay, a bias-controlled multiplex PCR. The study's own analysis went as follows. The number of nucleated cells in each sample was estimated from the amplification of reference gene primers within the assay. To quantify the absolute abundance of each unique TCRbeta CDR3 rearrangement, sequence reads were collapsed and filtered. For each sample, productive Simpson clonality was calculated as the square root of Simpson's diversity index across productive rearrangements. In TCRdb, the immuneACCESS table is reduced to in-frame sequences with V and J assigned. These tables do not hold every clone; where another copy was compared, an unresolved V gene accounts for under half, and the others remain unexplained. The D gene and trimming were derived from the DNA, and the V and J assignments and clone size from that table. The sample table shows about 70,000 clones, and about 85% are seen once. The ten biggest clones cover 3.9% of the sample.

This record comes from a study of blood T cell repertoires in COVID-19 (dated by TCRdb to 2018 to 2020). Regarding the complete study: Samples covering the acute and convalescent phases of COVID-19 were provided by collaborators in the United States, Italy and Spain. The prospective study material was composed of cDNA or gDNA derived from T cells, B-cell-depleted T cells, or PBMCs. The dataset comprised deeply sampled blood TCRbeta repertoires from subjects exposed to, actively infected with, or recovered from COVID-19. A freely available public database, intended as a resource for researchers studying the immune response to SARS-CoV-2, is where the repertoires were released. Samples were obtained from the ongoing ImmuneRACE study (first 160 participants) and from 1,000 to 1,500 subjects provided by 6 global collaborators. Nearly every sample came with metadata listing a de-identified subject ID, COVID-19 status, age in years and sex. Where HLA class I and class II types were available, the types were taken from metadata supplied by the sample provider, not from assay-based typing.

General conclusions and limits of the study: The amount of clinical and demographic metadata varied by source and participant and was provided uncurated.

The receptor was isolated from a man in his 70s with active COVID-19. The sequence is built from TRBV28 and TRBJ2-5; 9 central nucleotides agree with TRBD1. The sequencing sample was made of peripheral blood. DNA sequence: TGTGCCAGCAGTTCGGGACAGGGTCTATCGGAGACCCAGTACTTC. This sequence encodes CASSSGQGLSETQYF.